This T cell receptor (beta chain) was obtained from a study of CD8+ T cells in alopecia areata. Study background: Affected scalp percentage set treated patients' severity scores. Points from the study as a whole: Clonality exceeded that of normal scalp in lesional scalp, most notably in alopecia totalis/universalis. On tofacitinib, scalp clonality and expanded CD8+ clones among top 100 fell significantly.

cDNA prepared by RNA extraction and subsequent reverse transcription served as the template for sequencing. The data were produced by immunoSEQ multiplex PCR, yet TCRdb's version contains in-frame clones alone and is incomplete. The repertoire holds 250,000 to 350,000 clones, with approximately 60% as singletons. CDR1 and CDR2 from the germline V gene are ENHRY and SYGVKD. This CDR3 has 13 residues. Trimming took 10 bases from V and 8 from J; bases not matched to a gene: 13. This sample's treatment: oral pan-JAK inhibitor, 5-10 mg twice daily. Samples from alopecia areata patients were lesional scalp punch biopsies and peripheral blood. On this clone: Its antigen is currently unknown.

The chain couples TRBV10-3 to TRBJ1-2, with TRBD1 identical over 7 bases. This specimen consisted of CD4+ T cells sorted from blood, obtained at roughly week 52, from a patient treated with tofacitinib. The clonotype was recovered from a human donor with alopecia areata. This CDR3 reads CATVGGPIEGYTF. CDR3 in DNA: TGTGCCACCGTAGGGGGCCCGATAGAGGGCTACACCTTC.